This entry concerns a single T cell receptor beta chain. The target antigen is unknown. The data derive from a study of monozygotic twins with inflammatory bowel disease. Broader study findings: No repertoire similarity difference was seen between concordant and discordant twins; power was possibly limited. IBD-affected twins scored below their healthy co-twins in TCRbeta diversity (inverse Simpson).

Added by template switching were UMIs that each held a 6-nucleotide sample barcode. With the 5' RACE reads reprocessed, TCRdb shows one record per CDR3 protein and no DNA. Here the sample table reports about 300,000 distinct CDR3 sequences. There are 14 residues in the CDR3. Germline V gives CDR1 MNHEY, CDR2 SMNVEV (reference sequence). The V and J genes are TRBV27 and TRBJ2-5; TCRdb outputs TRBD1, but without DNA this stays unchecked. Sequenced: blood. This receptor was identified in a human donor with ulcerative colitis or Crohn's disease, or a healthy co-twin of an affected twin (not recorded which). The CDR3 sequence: CASGSAGVRETQYF.